The present TCR beta chain was sequenced within a study of T cells in Graves' hyperthyroidism and ophthalmopathy. Study-wide results and caveats: Blood also carried most thyroid clonotypes expanded above 0.001.

The CDR3 is made up of 12 amino acids. Unmatched junction bases numbered 6, after V lost 8 bases and J lost 6 bases. Germline-derived CDR1 and CDR2 are ENHRY and SYGVKD. Calling Graves' hyperthyroidism stable meant ophthalmopathy did not progress within 18 months. In patients aged 18 to 65, hyperthyroidism was newly diagnosed, with duration under 2 months. The study excluded patients with uncontrolled infection, other autoimmune disease, pregnancy or lactation. This clonotype was recorded at least ten times. Its target is not known. Amplification of TCR beta CDR3 regions was performed using RNA transcripts as template. A first-round RT-PCR of the TCR CDR3 used the HTBI primer set. From the multiplex PCR reads, TCRdb called clonotypes with MiXCR, one entry per CDR3 protein. The sample lists approximately 640,000 distinct CDR3 sequences, 15% to 20% occurring once.

The receptor was isolated from a man aged 50 to 60 with Graves' hyperthyroidism. This rearrangement joins TRBV10-3 to TRBJ2-7; TRBD1 agrees at 8 bases. Sequenced: blood. The CDR3 reads CAIGATGGEQYF. DNA of the CDR3: TGTGCCATCGGCGCCACAGGGGGCGAGCAGTACTTC.